The rows below give T cell receptor beta chains drawn from one sample of a study of T cells after yellow fever vaccination. TCRdb independently ran MiXCR on the 5' RACE reads; one entry per CDR3 protein. The data hold roughly 4,500 distinct CDR3 sequences, with about 8.3% observed a single time. The sequences come from PBMCs, either bulk or a sorted T-cell subset (CD4+, CD8+, memory, or dextramer-sorted; not recorded which), collected 15 days after the yellow fever booster vaccination. Receptors originate from a man aged 25-45 years who received the YFV17D yellow fever vaccine. Both conserved end residues are part of each CDR3. D genes are given only for firm matches. Rows may omit the clone size; those that give it use once, few, many or a size class.

CDR3aa	CDR3nt	v_gene	j_gene	abundance	d_gene
CASSERPVPTDTQYF	TGTGCCAGCAGCGAGAGGCCGGTACCCACAGATACGCAGTATTTT	TRBV9	TRBJ2-3	medium-sized	-
CAISDPREEQYF	TGTGCCATCAGTGACCCGAGGGAAGAGCAGTACTTC	TRBV10-3	TRBJ2-7	medium-sized	-
CASRRRGGSYNSPLHF	TGTGCCAGCAGAAGGCGGGGGGGGTCCTATAATTCACCCCTCCACTTT	TRBV6-5	TRBJ1-6	medium-sized	-
CASSFAPTSLYGETQYF	TGTGCCAGCAGCTTCGCCCCGACTAGTTTGTATGGCGAGACCCAGTACTTC	TRBV7-2	TRBJ2-5	-	-
CASSGSGSGTGELFF	TGTGCCAGCAGCGGAAGCGGGAGTGGTACCGGGGAGCTGTTTTTT	TRBV7-3	TRBJ2-2	medium-sized	TRBD2
CASRAAGGFTDTQYF	TGTGCCAGCAGAGCCGCTGGGGGTTTCACAGATACGCAGTATTTT	TRBV6-5	TRBJ2-3	medium-sized	-
CASSLARKGYTF	TGTGCCAGCAGCTTAGCACGTAAGGGCTACACCTTC	TRBV7-2	TRBJ1-2	-	-
CSAPESGSSYEQYF	TGCAGTGCCCCCGAAAGCGGGAGCTCCTACGAGCAGTACTTC	TRBV20-1	TRBJ2-7	medium-sized	TRBD2
CSAAKGIAGYNEQFF	TGCAGTGCTGCAAAGGGTATAGCGGGGTACAATGAGCAGTTCTTC	TRBV20-1	TRBJ2-1	medium-sized	TRBD2
CASSTQVPWPQHF	TGTGCCAGCAGCACGCAGGTGCCTTGGCCCCAGCATTTT	TRBV3-1	TRBJ1-5	-	-
CSAKGSGVYEQYF	TGCAGTGCTAAGGGTAGCGGGGTTTACGAGCAGTACTTC	TRBV20-1	TRBJ2-7	medium-sized	TRBD2
CSARPLGGAGNEKLFF	TGCAGTGCTAGGCCCCTTGGCGGGGCTGGTAATGAAAAACTGTTTTTT	TRBV20-1	TRBJ1-4	medium-sized	-
CSARRVSSYNEQFF	TGCAGTGCTAGGAGGGTGAGCTCCTACAATGAGCAGTTCTTC	TRBV20-1	TRBJ2-1	medium-sized	-
CASRRRGGMVEQFF	TGTGCCAGCCGCCGGCGAGGAGGGATGGTTGAGCAGTTCTTC	TRBV27	TRBJ2-1	medium-sized	-
CASSLRHHYNEQFF	TGTGCCAGCAGCTTACGACACCACTACAATGAGCAGTTCTTC	TRBV7-2	TRBJ2-1	medium-sized	-
CASSLQGIGSDTQYF	TGTGCCAGCAGCCTACAGGGTATCGGGAGTGATACGCAGTATTTT	TRBV27	TRBJ2-3	medium-sized	-
CATSDFGGAEGRDTQYF	TGTGCCACCAGTGATTTTGGGGGCGCCGAAGGTAGAGATACGCAGTATTTT	TRBV24-1	TRBJ2-3	medium-sized	-
CSARSGTETQYF	TGCAGCGCCCGGAGTGGGACGGAGACCCAGTACTTC	TRBV29-1	TRBJ2-5	medium-sized	-
CASSLTSGSTETQYF	TGCGCCAGCAGCCTGACTAGCGGGAGTACGGAGACCCAGTACTTC	TRBV5-1	TRBJ2-5	medium-sized	TRBD2
CASQSSGIGANVLTF	TGCGCCAGTCAGAGTTCAGGGATTGGGGCCAACGTCCTGACTTTC	TRBV5-1	TRBJ2-6	medium-sized	-
CASSLAGVSNNEQFF	TGTGCCAGCAGTCTGGCGGGAGTGTCCAACAATGAGCAGTTCTTC	TRBV25-1	TRBJ2-1	medium-sized	TRBD2
CSAHQEHLRGYTF	TGCAGTGCCCATCAAGAACACCTTCGGGGCTACACCTTC	TRBV20-1	TRBJ1-2	medium-sized	-
CSARAGTDEQFF	TGCAGTGCTAGAGCGGGAACGGATGAGCAGTTCTTC	TRBV20-1	TRBJ2-1	many	-
CASSLASGRGYEQYF	TGCGCCAGCAGCTTGGCAAGCGGGAGAGGCTACGAGCAGTACTTC	TRBV5-1	TRBJ2-7	medium-sized	TRBD2
CASSLVSGGDEQFF	TGCGCCAGCAGCTTGGTGTCAGGGGGCGATGAGCAGTTCTTC	TRBV5-1	TRBJ2-1	medium-sized	TRBD1
CSAPGQLSGVGTGELFF	TGCAGTGCTCCCGGACAGCTTAGCGGCGTCGGGACCGGGGAGCTGTTTTTT	TRBV20-1	TRBJ2-2	medium-sized	-
CSVYKDRANYGYTF	TGCAGCGTCTACAAGGACAGAGCGAACTATGGCTACACCTTC	TRBV29-1	TRBJ1-2	medium-sized	-
CASSYKGLTDTQYF	TGTGCCAGCAGTTACAAGGGCTTGACAGATACGCAGTATTTT	TRBV6-5	TRBJ2-3	medium-sized	-
CSVEDTRQGAGELFF	TGCAGCGTTGAAGACACACGACAGGGGGCCGGGGAGCTGTTTTTT	TRBV29-1	TRBJ2-2	medium-sized	TRBD1
CASSYLRREAFF	TGTGCCAGCAGCTACTTACGTCGTGAAGCTTTCTTT	TRBV7-9	TRBJ1-1	many	-
CATSRVASGGSETQYF	TGTGCCACCAGCAGAGTCGCTAGCGGGGGGAGTGAGACCCAGTACTTC	TRBV15	TRBJ2-5	medium-sized	TRBD2
CASSQQQGVRNSPLHF	TGTGCCAGCAGCCAACAACAGGGCGTCAGAAATTCACCCCTCCACTTT	TRBV3-1	TRBJ1-6	medium-sized	-
CASSETGLAQETQYF	TGTGCCAGCAGCGAGACGGGACTCGCACAAGAGACCCAGTACTTC	TRBV5-5	TRBJ2-5	-	-
CASKQGVTGELFF	TGTGCCAGCAAACAGGGGGTAACCGGGGAGCTGTTTTTT	TRBV2	TRBJ2-2	medium-sized	TRBD1
CASSERLSSTDTQYF	TGTGCCAGCTCTGAGAGACTCTCTAGCACAGATACGCAGTATTTT	TRBV18	TRBJ2-3	many	-
CASSSGQGYEQYF	TGTGCCAGCAGTTCGGGACAGGGGTACGAGCAGTACTTC	TRBV6-5	TRBJ2-7	medium-sized	TRBD1
CASSLFNRDTQYF	TGTGCCAGCAGCTTATTTAACAGAGATACGCAGTATTTT	TRBV7-2	TRBJ2-3	few	-